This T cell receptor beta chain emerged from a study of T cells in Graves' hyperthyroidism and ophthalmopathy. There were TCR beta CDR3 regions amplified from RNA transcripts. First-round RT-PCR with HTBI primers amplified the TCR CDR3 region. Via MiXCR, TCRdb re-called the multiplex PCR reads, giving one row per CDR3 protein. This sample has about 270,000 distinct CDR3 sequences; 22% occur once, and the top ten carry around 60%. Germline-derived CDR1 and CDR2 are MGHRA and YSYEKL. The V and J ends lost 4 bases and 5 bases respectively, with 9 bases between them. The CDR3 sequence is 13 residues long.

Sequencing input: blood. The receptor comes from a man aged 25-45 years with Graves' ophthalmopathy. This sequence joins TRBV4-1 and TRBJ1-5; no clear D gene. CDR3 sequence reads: CASSPFLDQPQHF. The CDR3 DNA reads TGCGCCAGCAGCCCGTTTCTAGATCAGCCCCAGCATTTT.